A single sample gave rise to the 32 T cell receptor beta chains below, sequenced in a study of T cells in Graves' hyperthyroidism and ophthalmopathy. Researchers took RNA transcripts and amplified the TCR beta CDR3 regions from them. Using the HTBI primer set, a first-round RT-PCR was run on the TCR CDR3. TCRdb itself ran the multiplex PCR reads through MiXCR, one entry per CDR3 protein. The table records hundreds of thousands of distinct CDR3 sequences, 38% of them present only once. Sequences were obtained from blood. These receptors came from a man aged 18 to 29 with Graves' hyperthyroidism.

J is TRBJ1-5 and V is TRBV2; D perhaps matches TRBD1 (6 bases). The germline V gene encodes CDR1 SNHLY and CDR2 FYNNEI. The CDR3 sequence is 14 residues long. V was trimmed by 4 bases and J by 6 bases, leaving 13 bases between them. As DNA, the CDR3 is TGTGCCAGCAGTGTAGGGGGGATCAGTCAGCCCCAGCATTTT. Amino acids: CASSVGGISQPQHF.

The chain is built from TRBV7-2 and TRBJ2-7; no firm D call. Germline lookup yields CDR1 SGHTA and CDR2 FQGNSA. V lost 1 base and J 7 bases, leaving 14 bases between the germline ends. The CDR3 loop spans 14 amino acids. The chain's CDR3 is CASSLGWGTTEQYF. Here the CDR3 DNA reads TGTGCCAGCAGCTTAGGATGGGGTACTACGGAGCAGTACTTC. The variable domain in full, with the rest retrieved from reference TRBV7-2 and TRBJ2-7, is GAGVSQSPSNKVTEKGKDVELRCDPISGHTALYWYRQSLGQGLEFLIYFQGNSAPDKSGLPSDRFSAERTGGSVSTLTIQRTQQEDSAVYLCASSLGWGTTEQYFGPGTRLTVT.

There are a few counts of this clonotype. The V and J genes are TRBV6-5 and TRBJ2-2; D remains ambiguous. The V gene lost 6 bases and the J gene lost 7 bases, with 6 bases spanning the gap. The germline V gene has CDR1 MNHEY and CDR2 SVGAGI. The CDR3 is 11 amino acids. Here the CDR3 DNA reads TGTGCCAGCAGGACGAGCGGGGAGCTGTTTTTT. Protein product: CASRTSGELFF.

The count of this clonotype is one. The rearrangement joins TRBV15 to TRBJ1-1, with a possible D match to TRBD1 (5 bases). Germline lookup yields CDR1 LNHNV and CDR2 YYDKDF (reference sequence). CDR3 length equals 15 residues. The germline V and J ends were trimmed by 3 bases and 0 bases, with 11 bases remaining between them. The CDR3 DNA reads TGTGCCACCAGCAGCGGCAGGGTAATGAACACTGAAGCTTTCTTT. This translates into CATSSGRVMNTEAFF.

In nucleotides, the CDR3 is TGTGCCAGCTCGATACCGGGGACCTATGGCTACACCTTC. Translating it yields CASSIPGTYGYTF. V usage is TRBV6-5 and J usage is TRBJ1-2; perhaps TRBD1 as D (5 bases). Germline values: CDR1 MNHEY, CDR2 SVGAGI. V gave up 8 bases and J gave up 4 bases, with 14 bases separating them. The CDR3 has 13 residues.

Turning to this clonotype: This may be a read error, as it is one base from a much larger clone. V gene TRBV10-3 combines with J gene TRBJ2-5; D is possibly TRBD1 or TRBD2 (6 bases each). Germline loops: CDR1 ENHRY, CDR2 SYGVKD. Trimming shortened V by 10 bases and J by 3 bases, and 12 bases separated the two germline ends. The CDR3 totals 12 residues. CDR3 nucleotides: TGTGCCACTGGAGGGGGTAAAGAGACCCAGTACTTC. It is translated as CATGGGKETQYF.

This chain joins TRBV11-1 and TRBJ2-6; D is tentatively TRBD1 or TRBD2 (5 bases each). This CDR3 is 17 amino acids long. V lost 5 bases and J lost 0, with 14 bases in between. In germline, CDR1 is SGHAT, CDR2 FQDESV (reference sequence). The CDR3 DNA sequence: TGTGCCAGCAGCCCTGAGGCCGGGACCTCTGGGGCCAACGTCCTGACTTTC. This gives the protein CASSPEAGTSGANVLTF. Together with reference TRBV11-1 and TRBJ2-6, the CDR3 gives the full variable domain: EAEVAQSPRYKITEKSQAVAFWCDPISGHATLYWYRQILGQGPELLVQFQDESVVDDSQLPKDRFSAERLKGVDSTLKIQPAELGDSAMYLCASSPEAGTSGANVLTFGAGSRLTVL.

This clonotype has a handful of counts. A much larger clonotype is one base distant, so this may be a read error. The rearrangement uses TRBV15 and TRBJ1-1, with D perhaps matching TRBD1 (6 bases). V was cut by 8 bases and J by 5 bases, with 21 bases left in between. Per germline, CDR1 LNHNV and CDR2 YYDKDF (reference sequence). This CDR3 has 15 residues. The CDR3 DNA reads as TGTGCCACCTCTCGGGCGGGGGGCATGGGGACTGAAGCTTTCTTT. As protein: CATSRAGGMGTEAFF. Combining the CDR3 with reference TRBV15 and TRBJ1-1 gives the whole variable domain DAMVIQNPRYQVTQFGKPVTLSCSQTLNHNVMYWYQQKSSQAPKLLFHYYDKDFNNEADTPDNFQSRRPNTSFCFLDIRSPGLGDTAMYLCATSRAGGMGTEAFFGQGTRLTVV.

This sequence joins TRBV7-3 and TRBJ2-7; 10 nucleotides align to TRBD1. TRBJ2-1 matches the DNA end more closely, so the J call is doubtful. The CDR3 runs to 13 residues. Germline CDR1 reads SGHTA; CDR2 reads FQGTGA. In nucleotides, the CDR3 is TGTGCCAGCAGCCGGGACAGGGGCAACGGGCAGTTCTTC. Amino acid sequence: CASSRDRGNGQFF.

This clonotype has a count of ten or more. The rearrangement links TRBV29-1 to TRBJ2-7; TRBD2 matches at 8 bases. The CDR3 has 14 amino acids. V lost 0 bases and J lost 3; bases outside the gene matches: 4. Germline-derived CDR1 and CDR2 are SQVTM and ANQGSEA. This chain's CDR3 is CSVEDGAGGYEQYF. The CDR3 nucleotides are TGCAGCGTTGAAGACGGGGCGGGAGGCTACGAGCAGTACTTC.

The chain joins TRBV20-1 to TRBJ1-1; D is unresolved. Germline loops: CDR1 DFQATT, CDR2 SNEGSKA (reference sequence). The CDR3 covers 13 residues. The V end was cut by 2 bases, the J end by 1 base, with 8 bases between. In DNA, the CDR3 is TGCAGTGCTAGACCCCGAGGGAACACTGAAGCTTTCTTT. Translating it yields CSARPRGNTEAFF.

This chain uses TRBV20-1 with TRBJ2-7, with a possible D match to TRBD1 (6 bases). V was cut by 0 bases and J by 3 bases, with 12 bases left in between. This CDR3 has 14 residues. Germline assignment: CDR1 DFQATT and CDR2 SNEGSKA (reference sequence). CDR3: CSARDPQGNYEQYF. For the CDR3, the DNA is TGCAGTGCTAGAGATCCCCAGGGGAACTACGAGCAGTACTTC.

This sequence joins TRBV9 and TRBJ2-5; D gene ambiguous. The CDR3 has 15 residues. CDR1 and CDR2 from the germline V gene are SGDLS and YYNGEE. The ends were cut back, 0 bases at V and 1 base at J, with 10 bases in the middle. Here the CDR3 reads CASSVVGQPQETQYF. CDR3 nucleotides: TGTGCCAGCAGCGTAGTTGGGCAACCCCAAGAGACCCAGTACTTC.

This clonotype was detected many times. The rearrangement joins TRBV7-8 to TRBJ2-5, with D unclear. V was clipped by 3 bases and J by 7 bases, with 12 bases between them. The CDR3 runs 13 residues. Germline CDR1 is SGHVS and CDR2 is FQNEAQ. DNA of the CDR3: TGTGCCAGCAGCTTTGGCGGCCCAGCGACCCAGTACTTC. It is translated as CASSFGGPATQYF.

This clonotype was found a few times. The genes are TRBV19 and TRBJ1-5; 11 bases are a match to TRBD1. Germline V gives CDR1 LNHDA, CDR2 SQIVND (reference sequence). V shed 8 bases and J 6 bases; nucleotides not matched to a gene: 6. The CDR3 is 14 residues long. The CDR3 nucleotides are TGTGCCAGTCGATACGGGACAGGGGGTCAGCCCCAGCATTTT. This encodes CASRYGTGGQPQHF. Full variable domain (rest looked up from reference TRBV19 and TRBJ1-5): DGGITQSPKYLFRKEGQNVTLSCEQNLNHDAMYWYRQDPGQGLRLIYYSQIVNDFQKGDIAEGYSVSREKKESFPLTVTSAQKNPTAFYLCASRYGTGGQPQHFGDGTRLSIL.

This clonotype occurred many times. The chain is built from TRBV20-1 and TRBJ2-5, with D possibly matching TRBD2 (5 bases). V was cut by 0 bases and J by 6 bases, with 8 bases left in between. The CDR3 runs to 12 residues. Germline assignment: CDR1 DFQATT and CDR2 SNEGSKA (reference sequence). CDR3 nucleotide sequence: TGCAGTGCTAGAGATAGGAGGCAGACCCAGTACTTC. Protein sequence: CSARDRRQTQYF.

The chain couples TRBV29-1 to TRBJ2-7; unclear D gene. V lost 8 bases to trimming and J lost 2 bases, with 16 bases between them. Per the germline V gene, CDR1 is SQVTM and CDR2 is ANQGSEA. CDR3 length: 13 amino acids. The CDR3 DNA is TGCAGCACCGCGAGAGAACTTACCTACGAGCAGTACTTC. Translated, it gives CSTARELTYEQYF.

The table lists this clonotype with a few counts. The V and J genes are TRBV20-1 and TRBJ1-4; no clear D gene. This CDR3 spans 12 amino acids. The V gene's germline CDR1 is DFQATT and CDR2 SNEGSKA (reference sequence). V dropped 6 bases and J dropped 7 bases, with 12 bases sitting between them. CDR3 in amino acids: CSAIDSSEKLFF. The CDR3 nucleotides read TGCAGTGCGATAGATAGCTCTGAAAAACTGTTTTTT.

The chain recombines TRBV7-6 with TRBJ2-2; TRBD2 aligns across 11 bases. The CDR3 totals 17 residues. Trimming cost V 5 bases and J 0 bases; bases outside gene matches: 5. Germline loops: CDR1 SGHVS, CDR2 FNYEAQ. CDR3 coding DNA: TGTGCCAGCAGCGAGGGACTAGCGGCTCCGAACACCGGGGAGCTGTTTTTT. Translation gives CASSEGLAAPNTGELFF. The whole variable domain, remainder taken from reference TRBV7-6 and TRBJ2-2, is GAGVSQSPRYKVTKRGQDVALRCDPISGHVSLYWYRQALGQGPEFLTYFNYEAQQDKSGLPNDRFSAERPEGSISTLTIQRTEQRDSAMYRCASSEGLAAPNTGELFFGEGSRLTVL.

The rearrangement joins TRBV4-1 to TRBJ1-2, with D hard to call. The ends were cut back, 0 bases at V and 7 bases at J, with 9 bases in the middle. This CDR3 spans 13 amino acids. CDR1 and CDR2 (germline): MGHRA, YSYEKL. CDR3 amino acids: CASSQDKDLGYTF. CDR3 DNA sequence: TGCGCCAGCAGCCAAGATAAGGACCTTGGCTACACCTTC.

This clonotype occurred many times. The chain joins TRBV7-9 to TRBJ1-1, with 7 bases identical to TRBD1. This CDR3 region has 12 residues. V was clipped by 3 bases and J by 10 bases; unmatched bases: 5. Germline CDR1 SEHNR, CDR2 FQNEAQ (reference sequence). The CDR3 protein is CASSLGDRAAFF. The CDR3 DNA follows: TGTGCCAGCAGCTTGGGCGACAGGGCAGCTTTCTTT.

This clonotype was found a few times. This chain uses TRBV2 with TRBJ2-7; perhaps TRBD1 as D (6 bases). Germline CDR1 SNHLY, CDR2 FYNNEI. The ends were cut back, 7 bases at V and 8 bases at J, with 18 bases in the middle. The CDR3 extends over 13 amino acids. CDR3 amino acids: CASMAGQGNKQYF. CDR3 coding DNA: TGTGCCAGCATGGCCGGGCAGGGGAACAAGCAGTACTTC. Full variable domain (rest looked up from reference TRBV2 and TRBJ2-7): EPEVTQTPSHQVTQMGQEVILRCVPISNHLYFYWYRQILGQKVEFLVSFYNNEISEKSEIFDDQFSVERPDGSNFTLKIRSTKLEDSAMYFCASMAGQGNKQYFGPGTRLTVT.

The chain recombines TRBV10-3 with TRBJ1-5; D unresolved. V was cut by 0 bases and J by 11 bases, with 8 bases left in between. Germline lookup yields CDR1 ENHRY and CDR2 SYGVKD. The CDR3 spans 12 residues. The CDR3 DNA follows: TGTGCCATCAGTGAGTCGCAAGAGACCCAGCATTTT. It yields the protein CAISESQETQHF.

Only a few counts were recorded for this clonotype. The V call is TRBV5-1, the J call TRBJ2-7; D call uncertain. CDR3 length: 13 amino acids. From germline, CDR1 is SGHRS and CDR2 YFSETQ. V was trimmed by 4 bases and J by 0 bases, leaving 8 bases between them. This CDR3 reads CASSVTVSYEQYF. The CDR3 nucleotides read TGCGCCAGCAGCGTAACAGTCTCCTACGAGCAGTACTTC.

The chain uses TRBV7-9 and TRBJ1-5; D call uncertain. CDR3 size: 13 residues. Trimming shortened V by 5 bases and J by 5 bases, and 10 bases separated the two germline ends. From germline, CDR1 is SEHNR and CDR2 FQNEAQ (reference sequence). The CDR3 region is CASSPRKDQPQHF. The CDR3 bases are TGTGCCAGCAGCCCCCGGAAGGATCAGCCCCAGCATTTT. The whole variable domain, filled in from reference TRBV7-9 and TRBJ1-5, reads DTGVSQNPRHKITKRGQNVTFRCDPISEHNRLYWYRQTLGQGPEFLTYFQNEAQLEKSRLLSDRFSAERPKGSFSTLEIQRTEQGDSAMYLCASSPRKDQPQHFGDGTRLSIL.

This clonotype was counted ten times or more. The genes are TRBV11-2 and TRBJ1-2; 9 bases line up with TRBD1. CDR1 and CDR2 from the germline V gene are SGHAT and FQNNGV. Trimming at V came to 8 bases and at J to 6 bases, leaving 10 bases not matched to a gene. The CDR3 covers 14 residues. The CDR3 sequence is CASGRTGDVDGYTF. The CDR3 nucleotides are TGTGCCAGCGGTCGGACAGGGGATGTGGATGGCTACACCTTC.

The V and J genes are TRBV19 and TRBJ1-1, with D possibly TRBD1 on 5 matching bases. V dropped 3 bases and J dropped 11 bases, with 10 bases sitting between them. CDR3 length equals 11 residues. CDR1 LNHDA and CDR2 SQIVND come from the germline V gene (reference sequence). CDR3 coding DNA: TGTGCCAGTAGTATGGGACCGGGCGCTTTCTTT. It encodes CASSMGPGAFF.

At least ten counts were recorded for this clonotype. The chain recombines TRBV20-1 with TRBJ2-6, with TRBD2 as a possible D gene (5 bases). The germline CDR1 and CDR2 sequences are DFQATT and SNEGSKA (reference sequence). This CDR3 comprises 17 residues. Trimming stripped 3 bases from V and 0 bases from J, with 15 bases between. CDR3 amino acids: CSARTIAYHSGANVLTF. DNA of the CDR3: TGCAGTGCTAGGACTATCGCTTACCACTCTGGGGCCAACGTCCTGACTTTC.

This clonotype was counted between two and nine times. This rearrangement joins TRBV12-3 or TRBV12-4 to TRBJ1-4; D perhaps matches TRBD1 (5 bases). There are 15 residues in the CDR3. V was shortened by 5 bases and J by 4 bases, with 14 bases between the two germline ends. DNA for the CDR3: TGTGCCAGCAGTAACGGGGCGCAGATTAATGAAAAACTGTTTTTT. It codes for CASSNGAQINEKLFF.

This rearrangement joins TRBV7-9 to TRBJ2-2, with D perhaps assigned TRBD1 or TRBD2 (5 bases each). This CDR3 has 15 amino acids. Looked up from germline, CDR1 is SEHNR and CDR2 is FQNEAQ (reference sequence). V was shortened by 5 bases and J by 5 bases, with 15 bases between the two germline ends. The CDR3 nucleotides are TGTGCCAGCAGCCCCCTGGGGGATGGTACCGGGGAGCTGTTTTTT. This sequence encodes CASSPLGDGTGELFF. The full variable domain, its missing parts supplied by reference TRBV7-9 and TRBJ2-2, is DTGVSQNPRHKITKRGQNVTFRCDPISEHNRLYWYRQTLGQGPEFLTYFQNEAQLEKSRLLSDRFSAERPKGSFSTLEIQRTEQGDSAMYLCASSPLGDGTGELFFGEGSRLTVL.

The genes are TRBV29-1 and TRBJ1-2; D gene ambiguous. CDR1 is SQVTM, CDR2 ANQGSEA, per germline. Trimming pared 8 bases from V and 8 bases from J, leaving 21 bases between. The CDR3 is 13 amino acids. CDR3 loop: CSSPDGVTPGYTF. The CDR3 coding sequence is TGCAGCAGTCCGGACGGGGTCACTCCGGGCTACACCTTC.

This clonotype was counted ten times or more. The rearrangement joins TRBV7-9 to TRBJ1-1; the D gene is possibly TRBD1 (6 bases). The CDR3 spans 15 residues. Germline CDR1 and CDR2: SEHNR and FQNEAQ (reference sequence). V was shortened by 5 bases and J by 0 bases, with 13 bases between the two germline ends. CDR3 in DNA: TGTGCCAGCAGCCCCCAGGGACACATGAACACTGAAGCTTTCTTT. Translating it yields CASSPQGHMNTEAFF. The full variable domain, rest sourced from reference TRBV7-9 and TRBJ1-1, is DTGVSQNPRHKITKRGQNVTFRCDPISEHNRLYWYRQTLGQGPEFLTYFQNEAQLEKSRLLSDRFSAERPKGSFSTLEIQRTEQGDSAMYLCASSPQGHMNTEAFFGQGTRLTVV.